These T cell receptor beta chains were read from a single sample in a study of cytomegalovirus exposure and HLA in healthy donors. The table came from immunoSEQ multiplex PCR; TCRdb's copy has only in-frame clones and leaves some out. The table lists approximately 190,000 clones, roughly 80% of them singletons. Sequencing used PBMCs. Every receptor here comes from a young woman in good health and CMV-seropositive. Each CDR3 is given with its conserved first and last residue. A D gene is named only where the DNA matches it firmly. The listing skips clone size in some rows; elsewhere it reads once, few, many or a size class.

CDR3 DNA,CDR3 protein,J gene,D gene,V gene,clone size
TGTGCCAGCAGTAAAGGACAGGGGGTCAACACTGAAGCTTTCTTT,CASSKGQGVNTEAFF,TRBJ1-1,TRBD1,TRBV6-5,once
TGTGCTAGCCCACAGTTAAACTATGGCTACACCTTC,CASPQLNYGYTF,TRBJ1-2,NA,TRBV12-5,once
TGTGCCAGCAGCTTGCAGTCAATCGGGTTAGCCAAAAACATTCAGTACTTC,CASSLQSIGLAKNIQYF,TRBJ2-4,NA,TRBV5-4,few
TGTGCCAGCAGGAGAGGGAGGGGGGGCACTGAAGCTTTCTTT,CASRRGRGGTEAFF,TRBJ1-1,NA,TRBV9,once
TGCGCCAGCAGCCAAGTCGGGGACAATCGGGATTCACCCCTCCACTTT,CASSQVGDNRDSPLHF,TRBJ1-6,NA,TRBV4-1,NA
TGTGCCACCTCGACAGGGGAGAACACTGAAGCTTTCTTT,CATSTGENTEAFF,TRBJ1-1,TRBD1,TRBV19,NA
TGTGCCAGCAGCACCGGACTAGCGGGGACCTACGAGCAGTACTTC,CASSTGLAGTYEQYF,TRBJ2-7,TRBD2,TRBV11-2,NA
TGTGCCAGTAGTACCCGACTAGCGGGAGGGGACACCGGGGAGCTGTTTTTT,CASSTRLAGGDTGELFF,TRBJ2-2,TRBD2,TRBV19,NA
TGTGCCAGCAGCTTAGCGGGACAGGGGGCCCTTAACTATGGCTACACCTTC,CASSLAGQGALNYGYTF,TRBJ1-2,TRBD1,TRBV7-2,few
TGCGCCAGCAGCACAGGGAACACTGAAGCTTTCTTT,CASSTGNTEAFF,TRBJ1-1,NA,TRBV5-1,NA
TGTGCCAGCAGCGTATCTAGCGGGAGTCGCGAGCAGTACTTC,CASSVSSGSREQYF,TRBJ2-7,TRBD2,TRBV9,NA